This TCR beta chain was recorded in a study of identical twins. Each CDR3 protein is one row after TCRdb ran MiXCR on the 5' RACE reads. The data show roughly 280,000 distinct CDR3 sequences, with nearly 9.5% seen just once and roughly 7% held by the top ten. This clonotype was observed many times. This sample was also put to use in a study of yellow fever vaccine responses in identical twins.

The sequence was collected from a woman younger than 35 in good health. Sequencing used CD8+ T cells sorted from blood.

CDR3 residues: CASSYYRGENTEAFF. The CDR3 DNA is TGCGCCAGCAGCTATTACCGCGGGGAGAACACTGAAGCTTTCTTT. The chain has TRBV4-1 and TRBJ1-1; D gene unclear. Germline CDR1 and CDR2: MGHRA and YSYEKL. There are 15 residues in the CDR3. The V end lost 5 bases, the J end lost 1 base, and 14 bases lay between the germline ends.